Listed below are T cell receptor beta chains from one sample, sequenced in a study of vaccination and CD4 T cells after COVID-19. One entry per CDR3 protein results from TCRdb running MiXCR on the PCR reads. The table shows some 15,000 distinct CDR3 sequences, with 56% occurring only once. Their antigens are not known. Sequencing input: CD4+ T cells from blood, cultured in vitro. These receptor sequences come from a human donor who had recovered from COVID-19. Both conserved end residues are part of each CDR3. The D gene is left open where the match is weak. Part of the rows lack a size; the others show once, few, many or a class for expanded clones.

V gene	J gene	D gene	clone size	CDR3 DNA	CDR3 protein
TRBV15	TRBJ1-4	TRBD1	NA	TGTGCCACCAGCATCAGGACAGGGGGTAATGAAAAACTGTTTTTT	CATSIRTGGNEKLFF
TRBV23-1	TRBJ2-3	TRBD1	NA	TGCGCCAGCAGGAGACAGGGGAGGACAGATACGCAGTATTTT	CASRRQGRTDTQYF
TRBV6-1	TRBJ1-2	NA	NA	TGTGCCAGCAGCCACTTCACAGCCTATGGCTACACCTTC	CASSHFTAYGYTF
TRBV20-1	TRBJ2-5	TRBD2	NA	TGCAGTGCTAAGACTAGCGGAGCCCAAGAGACCCAGTACTTC	CSAKTSGAQETQYF
TRBV20-1	TRBJ1-5	NA	NA	TGCAGTGCTAGGGACAGCAGGAGATTGACGCCCCAGCATTTT	CSARDSRRLTPQHF
TRBV20-1	TRBJ2-5	NA	NA	TGCAGTGCTAGACCTCGGGACAACTATGGGGAGACCCAGTACTTC	CSARPRDNYGETQYF
TRBV5-4	TRBJ2-2	NA	NA	TGTGCCAGCAGCTCGCAGACTGGAACCGGGGAGCTGTTTTTT	CASSSQTGTGELFF
TRBV7-6	TRBJ1-4	TRBD1	NA	TGTGCCAGCAGACCTACAGGGGGCGATGAAAAACTGTTTTTT	CASRPTGGDEKLFF
TRBV7-8	TRBJ2-3	TRBD2	NA	TGTGCCAGCAGCCCAGGACTAGCTGTCACAGATACGCAGTATTTT	CASSPGLAVTDTQYF
TRBV12-3/TRBV12-4	TRBJ1-1	NA	NA	TGTGCCAGCAGTTTGACACGACAGCAGGACACTGAAGCTTTCTTT	CASSLTRQQDTEAFF
TRBV20-1	TRBJ2-2	NA	NA	TGCAGTGCTAGGGCCCGGCCCACCGGGGAGCTGTTTTTT	CSARARPTGELFF
TRBV5-1	TRBJ2-5	NA	once	TGCGCCAGCAGCTTGGATCTCGGCTACATCCGGACCCAGTACTTC	CASSLDLGYIRTQYF
TRBV10-3	TRBJ2-7	NA	NA	TGTGCCACTTCTACACAGGGTAAATTTAGCGGGCCTGAGCAGTACTTC	CATSTQGKFSGPEQYF
TRBV5-6	TRBJ2-5	NA	NA	TGTGCCAGCAGGATGAGCAACCAAGAGACCCAGTACTTC	CASRMSNQETQYF
TRBV19	TRBJ2-7	NA	NA	TGTGCCAGTAGTAAAGCCTACAGACAGTCTTCAGGGAACGAGCAGTACTTC	CASSKAYRQSSGNEQYF
TRBV3-1	TRBJ1-2	NA	once	TGTGCCAGCAGCCAAGCCTCAGGTTACTATGGCTACACCTTC	CASSQASGYYGYTF
TRBV7-2	TRBJ2-1	TRBD2	NA	TGTGCCAGCAGCTTATCGCTAGCGGGGTACAATGAGCAGTTCTTC	CASSLSLAGYNEQFF
TRBV27	TRBJ1-5	NA	few	TGTGCCAGCAGTTTACGGGTCAATCAGCCCCAGCATTTT	CASSLRVNQPQHF
TRBV5-3	TRBJ2-7	NA	once	TGTGCCAGCAGCTTGGGTTCAGGGGTCTACGAGCAGTACTTC	CASSLGSGVYEQYF
TRBV7-2	TRBJ2-3	TRBD1	once	TGTGCCAGCAGGGGACGACAGGGATGGATTGATACGCAGTATTTT	CASRGRQGWIDTQYF
TRBV20-1	TRBJ2-3	NA	few	TGCAGTGCTGAGGAACGTTCGCTCACAGATACGCAGTATTTT	CSAEERSLTDTQYF
TRBV7-9	TRBJ1-2	NA	NA	TGTGCCAGCAGCTTTGGTTGGGCGAGCTACACCTTC	CASSFGWASYTF
TRBV28	TRBJ2-7	TRBD1	NA	TGTGCCAGCAGTTTTACAGGGGGCGGGGACGAGCAGTACTTC	CASSFTGGGDEQYF
TRBV6-2/TRBV6-3	TRBJ1-5	TRBD1	once	TGTGCCAGCAGTTACTCGTGGAATCGGGACAGGGAGAGCAATCAGCCCCAGCATTTT	CASSYSWNRDRESNQPQHF